Included here is one TCR beta chain sequence, with context. Profiling relied on immunoSEQ multiplex PCR, and the TCRdb table lists in-frame clones only, not all of them. The repertoire holds roughly 79,000 clones, with around 88% as singletons. This sample was taken from a study of blood T cell repertoires in COVID-19. Germline CDR1 SGHNT, CDR2 YYREEE (reference sequence). Trimming left V 1 base short and J 3 bases short, with 13 bases between. The CDR3 is 15 residues long. Material: peripheral blood. This rearrangement joins TRBV5-4 to TRBJ1-2; D remains unclear. The sequence was collected from a woman aged 80 or over with active or convalescent COVID-19. The CDR3 DNA is TGTGCCAGCAGCTTGTATCGCCGAAACTACTATGGCTACACCTTC. Protein product: CASSLYRRNYYGYTF.